Detailed here is one T cell receptor (beta chain). The germline gives CDR1 LGHDT, CDR2 YNNKEL (reference sequence). This CDR3 is 14 amino acids long. V dropped 1 base and J dropped 4; count of bases not matched to a gene: 4. A single record per CDR3 protein comes from TCRdb applying MiXCR to the RT-PCR reads. The sample contains approximately 99,000 distinct CDR3 sequences, approximately 35% of which appear only once. These data come from a study of patients and donors after allogeneic stem cell transplantation. This sequence was found in a human donor who was either an allogeneic HSCT recipient or a stem cell or donor lymphocyte infusion donor (not recorded which). It is not recorded whose cells these are; they may come from a transplant donor. Sequenced: blood, either unsorted or a sorted T cell fraction (not recorded which). The chain recombines TRBV3-1 with TRBJ2-7, with TRBD2 identical over 7 bases. The CDR3 loop reads CASSQAGGAYEQYF. CDR3 DNA: TGTGCCAGCAGCCAAGCGGGAGGCGCGTACGAGCAGTACTTC.